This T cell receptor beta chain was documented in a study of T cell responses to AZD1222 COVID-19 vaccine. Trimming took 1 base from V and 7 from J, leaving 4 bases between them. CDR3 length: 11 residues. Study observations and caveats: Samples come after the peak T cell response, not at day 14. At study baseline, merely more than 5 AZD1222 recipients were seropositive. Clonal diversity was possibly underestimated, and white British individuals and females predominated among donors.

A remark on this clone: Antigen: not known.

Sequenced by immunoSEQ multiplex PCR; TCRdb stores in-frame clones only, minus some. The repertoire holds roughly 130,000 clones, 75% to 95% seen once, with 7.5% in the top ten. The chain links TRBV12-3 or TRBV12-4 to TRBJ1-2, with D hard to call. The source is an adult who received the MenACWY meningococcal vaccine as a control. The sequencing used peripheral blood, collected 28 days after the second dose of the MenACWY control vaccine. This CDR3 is CASSLGAGYTF. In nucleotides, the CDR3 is TGTGCCAGCAGTTTAGGTGCTGGCTACACCTTC.